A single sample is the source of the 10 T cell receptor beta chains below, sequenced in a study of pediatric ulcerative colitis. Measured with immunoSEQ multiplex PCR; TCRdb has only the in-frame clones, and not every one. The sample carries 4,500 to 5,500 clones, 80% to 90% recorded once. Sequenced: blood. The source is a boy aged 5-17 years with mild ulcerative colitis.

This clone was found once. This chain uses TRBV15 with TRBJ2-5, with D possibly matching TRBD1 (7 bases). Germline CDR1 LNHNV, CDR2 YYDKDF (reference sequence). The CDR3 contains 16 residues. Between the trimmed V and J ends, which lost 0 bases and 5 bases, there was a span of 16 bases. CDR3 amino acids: CATSREGGGYVETQYF. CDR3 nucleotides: TGTGCCACCAGCAGAGAAGGAGGGGGCTATGTGGAGACCCAGTACTTC. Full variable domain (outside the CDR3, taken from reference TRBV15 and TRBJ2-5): DAMVIQNPRYQVTQFGKPVTLSCSQTLNHNVMYWYQQKSSQAPKLLFHYYDKDFNNEADTPDNFQSRRPNTSFCFLDIRSPGLGDTAMYLCATSREGGGYVETQYFGPGTRLLVL.

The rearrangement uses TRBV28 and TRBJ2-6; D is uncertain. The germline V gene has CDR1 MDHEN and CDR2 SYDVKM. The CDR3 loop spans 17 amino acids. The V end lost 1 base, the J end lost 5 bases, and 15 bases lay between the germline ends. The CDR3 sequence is CASSLSPDARRANVLTF. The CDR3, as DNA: TGTGCCAGCAGTTTATCCCCCGACGCAAGAAGGGCCAACGTCCTGACTTTC.

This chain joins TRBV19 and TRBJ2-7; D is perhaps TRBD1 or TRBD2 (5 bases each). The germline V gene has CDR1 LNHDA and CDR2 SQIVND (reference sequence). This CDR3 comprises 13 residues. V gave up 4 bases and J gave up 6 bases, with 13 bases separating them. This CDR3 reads CASSRPGPSEQYF. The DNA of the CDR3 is TGTGCCAGTAGTAGGCCGGGACCGAGCGAGCAGTACTTC.

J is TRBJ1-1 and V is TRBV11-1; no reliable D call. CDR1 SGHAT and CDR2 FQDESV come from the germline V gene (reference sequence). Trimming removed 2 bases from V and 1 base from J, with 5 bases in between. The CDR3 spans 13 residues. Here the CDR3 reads CASSLIENTEAFF. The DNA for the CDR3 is TGTGCCAGCAGCTTAATCGAGAACACTGAAGCTTTCTTT. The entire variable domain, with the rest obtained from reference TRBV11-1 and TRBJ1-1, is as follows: EAEVAQSPRYKITEKSQAVAFWCDPISGHATLYWYRQILGQGPELLVQFQDESVVDDSQLPKDRFSAERLKGVDSTLKIQPAELGDSAMYLCASSLIENTEAFFGQGTRLTVV.

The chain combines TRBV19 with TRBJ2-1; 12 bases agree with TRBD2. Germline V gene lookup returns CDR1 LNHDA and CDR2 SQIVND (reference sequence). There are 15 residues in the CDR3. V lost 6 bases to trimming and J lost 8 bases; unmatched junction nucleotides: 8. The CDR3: CASSLTSGRLDEQFF. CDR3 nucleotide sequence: TGTGCCAGTAGCCTCACTAGCGGGAGGCTCGATGAGCAGTTCTTC.

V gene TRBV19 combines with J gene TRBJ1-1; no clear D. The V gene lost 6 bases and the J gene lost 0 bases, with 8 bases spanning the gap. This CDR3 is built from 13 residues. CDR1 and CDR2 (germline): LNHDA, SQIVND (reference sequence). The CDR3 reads CASSPVMNTEAFF. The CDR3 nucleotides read TGTGCCAGTAGCCCTGTCATGAACACTGAAGCTTTCTTT. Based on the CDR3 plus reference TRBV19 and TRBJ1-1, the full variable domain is DGGITQSPKYLFRKEGQNVTLSCEQNLNHDAMYWYRQDPGQGLRLIYYSQIVNDFQKGDIAEGYSVSREKKESFPLTVTSAQKNPTAFYLCASSPVMNTEAFFGQGTRLTVV.

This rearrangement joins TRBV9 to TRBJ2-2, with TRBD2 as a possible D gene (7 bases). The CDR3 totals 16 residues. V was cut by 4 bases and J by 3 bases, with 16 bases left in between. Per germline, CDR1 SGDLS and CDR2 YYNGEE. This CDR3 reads CASSIDGGGDTGELFF. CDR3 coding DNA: TGTGCCAGCAGCATAGACGGAGGGGGGGACACCGGGGAGCTGTTTTTT.

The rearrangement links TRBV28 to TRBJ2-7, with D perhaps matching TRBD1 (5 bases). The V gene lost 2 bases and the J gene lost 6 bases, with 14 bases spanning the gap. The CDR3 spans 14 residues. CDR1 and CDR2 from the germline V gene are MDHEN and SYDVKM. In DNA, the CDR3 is TGTGCCAGCAGTTTAGGGGCTAGTAGGGTCGAGCAGTACTTC. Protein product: CASSLGASRVEQYF.

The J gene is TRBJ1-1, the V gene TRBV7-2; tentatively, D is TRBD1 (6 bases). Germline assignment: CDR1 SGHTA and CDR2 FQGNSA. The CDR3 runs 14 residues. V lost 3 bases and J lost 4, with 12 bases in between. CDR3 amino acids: CASSFPRGITEAFF. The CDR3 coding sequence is TGTGCCAGCAGCTTCCCTAGGGGGATCACTGAAGCTTTCTTT.

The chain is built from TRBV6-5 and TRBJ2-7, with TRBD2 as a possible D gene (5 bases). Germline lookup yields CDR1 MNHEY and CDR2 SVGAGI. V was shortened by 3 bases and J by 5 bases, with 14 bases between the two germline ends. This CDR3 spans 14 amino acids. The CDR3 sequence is CASSYKEYGNEQYF. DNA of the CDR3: TGTGCCAGCAGTTATAAGGAGTACGGGAACGAGCAGTACTTC.